These 27 T cell receptor beta chains share one sample of origin, sequenced in a study of tumor-infiltrating lymphocytes in localized non-small cell lung cancer. The data were produced by immunoSEQ multiplex PCR, yet TCRdb's version contains in-frame clones alone and is incomplete. In the table there are tens of thousands of clones, roughly two thirds of which are singletons. The specimen was lung tumor tissue. Receptors were obtained from a human donor with non-small cell lung cancer.

Details on this clone: Mismatch with germline at one junction end may stem from a read error. This sample also contains other DNA sequences that code for the same CDR3. The chain links TRBV9 to TRBJ2-5, with D uncertain. Germline CDR1 SGDLS, CDR2 YYNGEE. The CDR3 is 14 residues long. CDR3 coding DNA: TGTGCTAGCAGCGTAGGACCGGTAGAAGAGACCCAGTACTTC. Its translation: CASSVGPVEETQYF.

This clone has more than one count but fewer than ten. V and J are TRBV9 and TRBJ2-3; 12 bases match TRBD2. V lost 4 bases to trimming and J lost 6 bases; unmatched junction nucleotides: 9. Germline assignment: CDR1 SGDLS and CDR2 YYNGEE. This CDR3 region has 16 residues. The CDR3 sequence: CASSPRTSGIFDTQYF. The CDR3, as DNA: TGTGCCAGCAGCCCCCGGACTAGCGGGATTTTCGATACGCAGTATTTT.

This clone was seen only a few times. The chain combines TRBV7-3 with TRBJ2-7, with D possibly being TRBD1 or TRBD2 (5 bases each). Germline V gene data show CDR1 as SGHTA and CDR2 as FQGTGA. This CDR3 is 14 amino acids long. V dropped 5 bases and J dropped 0 bases, with 11 bases sitting between them. CDR3: CASSPEGSSYEQYF. As DNA, the CDR3 is TGTGCCAGCAGCCCCGAGGGGAGCTCCTACGAGCAGTACTTC.

This clone was seen a handful of times. The chain carries TRBV11-2 and TRBJ2-1; 9 bases are shared with TRBD2. Germline V gives CDR1 SGHAT, CDR2 FQNNGV. The CDR3 has 14 residues. V was pared by 7 bases and J by 7 bases, with 8 bases of the junction left unmatched. DNA for the CDR3: TGTGCCAGCACCCTCCAGACTAGCGGTAATGAGCAGTTCTTC. It translates to CASTLQTSGNEQFF.

The CDR3 sequence: CASSSAPWGKDEQYF. CDR3 sequence (DNA): TGTGCCAGCAGCTCCGCTCCTTGGGGGAAGGACGAGCAGTACTTC. The gene calls are TRBV7-2 and TRBJ2-7, with D possibly being TRBD1 or TRBD2 (5 bases each). CDR1 is SGHTA, CDR2 FQGNSA, per germline. The CDR3 has 15 amino acids. Trimming removed 4 bases from V and 5 bases from J, with 18 bases in between.

This clone was seen only a few times. This rearrangement joins TRBV27 to TRBJ1-5; 8 nucleotides agree with TRBD1. Trimming took 7 bases from V and 7 from J; bases not matched to a gene: 3. The germline gives CDR1 MNHEY, CDR2 SMNVEV (reference sequence). The CDR3 is made up of 12 amino acids. The chain's CDR3 is CASTTGEQPQHF. The CDR3 nucleotides read TGTGCCAGCACGACAGGGGAACAGCCCCAGCATTTT.

As for this clone: A junction boundary mismatches the germline segment, possibly from a read error. This rearrangement joins TRBV10-2 to TRBJ2-6, with D tentatively TRBD2 (5 bases). The CDR3 spans 15 residues. The germline gives CDR1 WSHSY, CDR2 SAAADI. The CDR3 DNA reads as TGTGCCAGCAGTTACGGGGTTGCTGGGGCCAACGTCCTGACTTTC. Protein sequence: CASSYGVAGANVLTF.

This clone has a handful of counts. The chain links TRBV18 to TRBJ1-5; the D is unclear. The V and J ends lost 5 bases and 1 base respectively, with 12 bases between them. From germline, CDR1 is KGHSH and CDR2 LQKENI. This CDR3 has 15 residues. In DNA, the CDR3 is TGTGCCAGCTCAGAGGGAGGCCCAAGCAATCAGCCCCAGCATTTT. Residues: CASSEGGPSNQPQHF.

The chain joins TRBV4-1 to TRBJ2-7; TRBD1 might be the D (5 bases). The V and J ends lost 3 bases and 2 bases respectively, with 11 bases between them. The CDR3 is 14 amino acids. The germline CDR1 and CDR2 sequences are MGHRA and YSYEKL. CDR3: CASSHLQAPYEQYF. In DNA form, the CDR3 reads TGCGCCAGCAGCCATCTACAGGCCCCCTACGAGCAGTACTTC.

CDR3 coding DNA: TGTGCCTGGAGCGCCGGGACTAGCGGGACTGTCAATGAGCAGTTCTTC. Translated, it gives CAWSAGTSGTVNEQFF. The J gene is TRBJ2-1, the V gene TRBV30; 13 bases map to TRBD2. The V and J ends lost 3 bases and 6 bases, in that order; junction bases with no gene match: 8. CDR3 length: 16 residues. Germline V gene sequence: CDR1 GTSNPN, CDR2 SVGIG (reference sequence).

The CDR3 here is CASSQNTQSDTQYF. For the CDR3, the DNA is TGCGCCAGCAGCCAGAACACCCAGTCAGATACGCAGTATTTT. The rearrangement links TRBV4-1 to TRBJ2-3, with D hard to call. This CDR3 has 14 amino acids. The V gene's germline CDR1 is MGHRA and CDR2 YSYEKL. The V end was cut by 3 bases, the J end by 4 bases, with 11 bases between.

This clone was detected only a few times. DNA of the CDR3: TGTGCCAGCACCATGAGAGCGGGAGTCCCAGATACGCAGTATTTT. Residues: CASTMRAGVPDTQYF. J is TRBJ2-3 and V is TRBV2; 8 bases align to TRBD2. The trim removed 7 bases at V and 4 bases at J, leaving 10 bases unmatched. Germline V CDR1 and CDR2: SNHLY, FYNNEI. The CDR3 totals 15 residues.

The chain joins TRBV6-4 to TRBJ2-2, with D hard to call. From germline, CDR1 is MRHNA and CDR2 SNTAGT. CDR3 length: 13 amino acids. V was shortened by 2 bases and J by 3 bases, with 4 bases between the two germline ends. The CDR3 sequence is CASSDRDTGELFF. The CDR3 nucleotides are TGTGCCAGCAGTGACAGGGACACCGGGGAGCTGTTTTTT.

This clone turned up a few times. V gene TRBV5-1 combines with J gene TRBJ1-1, with D perhaps TRBD1 (5 bases). Germline V gene sequence: CDR1 SGHRS, CDR2 YFSETQ. V shed 5 bases and J shed 2 bases, with 13 bases lying between them. This CDR3 comprises 14 residues. The CDR3 DNA reads as TGCGCCAGCAGTCCCGGGACCGGTAACACTGAAGCTTTCTTT. Its protein product is CASSPGTGNTEAFF.

V usage is TRBV5-8 and J usage is TRBJ2-7, with 9 bases that match TRBD2. The CDR3 runs 16 residues. Germline values: CDR1 SGHTS, CDR2 YDEGEE. With 1 base clipped from V and 3 bases from J, the junction kept 8 bases outside the gene matches. The CDR3 DNA sequence: TGTGCCAGCAGCTTGATAGCGGGAGAGGGAGGCTACGAGCAGTACTTC. Protein sequence: CASSLIAGEGGYEQYF.

CDR3 nucleotide sequence: TGTGCCAGTGGACAGGGGTTGATGAACACTGAAGCTTTCTTT. This gives the protein CASGQGLMNTEAFF. The gene calls are TRBV5-4 and TRBJ1-1; 9 bases line up with TRBD1. The CDR3 spans 14 residues. Germline CDR1 reads SGHNT; CDR2 reads YYREEE (reference sequence). The J segment lost 0 bases and the V segment lost 8 bases, leaving 5 bases of the junction unmatched. Supplemented by reference TRBV5-4 and TRBJ1-1, the full variable domain reads ETGVTQSPTHLIKTRGQQVTLRCSSQSGHNTVSWYQQALGQGPQFIFQYYREEENGRGNFPPRFSGLQFPNYSSELNVNALELDDSALYLCASGQGLMNTEAFFGQGTRLTVV.

The V gene is TRBV7-2, the J gene TRBJ2-2; D perhaps matches TRBD1 (5 bases). CDR3 length: 15 amino acids. The V gene's germline CDR1 is SGHTA and CDR2 FQGNSA. The V end was cut by 2 bases, the J end by 4 bases, with 11 bases between. The CDR3 region is CASSLKGSGTGELFF. CDR3 sequence (DNA): TGTGCCAGCAGCTTAAAGGGGTCGGGCACCGGGGAGCTGTTTTTT.

This clone was seen only a few times. V and J are TRBV5-6 and TRBJ2-5; 7 positions match TRBD1. The J segment lost 3 bases and the V segment lost 0 bases, leaving 5 bases of the junction unmatched. CDR1 is SGHDT, CDR2 YYEEEE, per germline. The CDR3 totals 15 residues. CDR3 in DNA: TGTGCCAGCAGCTTGGCCAGACAGGGTAAAGAGACCCAGTACTTC. Translated, it gives CASSLARQGKETQYF.

The chain is built from TRBV5-5 and TRBJ1-2, with TRBD1 identical over 9 bases. V was clipped by 4 bases and J by 0 bases; unmatched bases: 10. The CDR3 consists of 17 residues. Germline loops: CDR1 SGHKS, CDR2 YYEKEE (reference sequence). Written as DNA, the CDR3 is TGTGCCAGCAGCCCCTACGGTGGGGACAGGGCTAACTATGGCTACACCTTC. Its protein product is CASSPYGGDRANYGYTF.

The chain carries TRBV5-1 and TRBJ2-5; 7 bases agree with TRBD1. Germline V gene sequence: CDR1 SGHRS, CDR2 YFSETQ. The J segment lost 5 bases and the V segment lost 0 bases, leaving 7 bases of the junction unmatched. CDR3 size: 15 residues. Here the CDR3 reads CASSLVSRQGETQYF. The CDR3 region has the DNA TGCGCCAGCAGCTTGGTATCGCGACAGGGCGAGACCCAGTACTTC.

The V gene is TRBV5-6, the J gene TRBJ2-3; 8 bases match TRBD2. The V and J ends lost 1 base and 0 bases, in that order; junction bases with no gene match: 4. The CDR3 is 16 residues long. Germline CDR1 and CDR2: SGHDT and YYEEEE. This chain's CDR3 is CASSLTSGASTDTQYF. CDR3 nucleotides: TGTGCCAGCAGCTTGACTAGCGGAGCTAGCACAGATACGCAGTATTTT.

The chain combines TRBV2 with TRBJ2-7; 9 bases are a match to TRBD1. Trimming cost V 5 bases and J 2 bases; bases outside gene matches: 4. Germline-derived CDR1 and CDR2 are SNHLY and FYNNEI. The CDR3 sequence is 14 residues long. The CDR3 nucleotides read TGTGCCAGCAGTTCAGGACAGGGGACCTACGAGCAGTACTTC. It specifies CASSSGQGTYEQYF.

In its sample, this clone ranks as medium-sized. The chain joins TRBV11-2 to TRBJ2-7; D unclear. Trimming shortened V by 1 base and J by 1 base, and 8 bases separated the two germline ends. CDR1 SGHAT and CDR2 FQNNGV come from the germline V gene. This CDR3 contains 14 residues. The CDR3 DNA reads as TGTGCCAGCAGCTTAGCTCTTGCTTCCTACGAGCAGTACTTC. It is translated as CASSLALASYEQYF.

The chain has TRBV2 and TRBJ2-7; 8 nucleotides line up with TRBD2. This CDR3 is 12 amino acids long. Unmatched junction bases numbered 4, after V lost 8 bases and J lost 4 bases. CDR1 and CDR2 (germline): SNHLY, FYNNEI. CDR3 in DNA: TGTGCCAGCGGCGGGGGGACTTACGAGCAGTACTTC. It is translated as CASGGGTYEQYF.

V is TRBV5-1 and J is TRBJ2-1; D possibly corresponds to TRBD2 (6 bases). The CDR3 runs 16 residues. V was pared by 8 bases and J by 0 bases, with 18 bases between. The V gene's germline CDR1 is SGHRS and CDR2 YFSETQ. CDR3 nucleotide sequence: TGCGCCAGGGACGCGTCTACTAGCCCCTCCTACAATGAGCAGTTCTTC. Translation gives CARDASTSPSYNEQFF.

This clone is large (0.1 to 1%) within its sample. The rearrangement uses TRBV2 and TRBJ2-2; 7 nucleotides match TRBD1. The CDR3 is 13 amino acids. With 9 bases clipped from V and 0 bases from J, the junction kept 1 base outside the gene matches. CDR1 and CDR2 from the germline V gene are SNHLY and FYNNEI. CDR3 sequence (DNA): TGTGCCAGGCAGGGGGCGAACACCGGGGAGCTGTTTTTT. Its protein product is CARQGANTGELFF.

The chain links TRBV30 to TRBJ2-3; 11 nucleotides align to TRBD2. Germline values: CDR1 GTSNPN, CDR2 SVGIG (reference sequence). The trim removed 5 bases at V and 5 bases at J, leaving 6 bases unmatched. This CDR3 has 14 residues. In nucleotides, the CDR3 is TGTGCCTGGGATCCGGGACTAGCGGAAGATACGCAGTATTTT. Amino acid sequence: CAWDPGLAEDTQYF.